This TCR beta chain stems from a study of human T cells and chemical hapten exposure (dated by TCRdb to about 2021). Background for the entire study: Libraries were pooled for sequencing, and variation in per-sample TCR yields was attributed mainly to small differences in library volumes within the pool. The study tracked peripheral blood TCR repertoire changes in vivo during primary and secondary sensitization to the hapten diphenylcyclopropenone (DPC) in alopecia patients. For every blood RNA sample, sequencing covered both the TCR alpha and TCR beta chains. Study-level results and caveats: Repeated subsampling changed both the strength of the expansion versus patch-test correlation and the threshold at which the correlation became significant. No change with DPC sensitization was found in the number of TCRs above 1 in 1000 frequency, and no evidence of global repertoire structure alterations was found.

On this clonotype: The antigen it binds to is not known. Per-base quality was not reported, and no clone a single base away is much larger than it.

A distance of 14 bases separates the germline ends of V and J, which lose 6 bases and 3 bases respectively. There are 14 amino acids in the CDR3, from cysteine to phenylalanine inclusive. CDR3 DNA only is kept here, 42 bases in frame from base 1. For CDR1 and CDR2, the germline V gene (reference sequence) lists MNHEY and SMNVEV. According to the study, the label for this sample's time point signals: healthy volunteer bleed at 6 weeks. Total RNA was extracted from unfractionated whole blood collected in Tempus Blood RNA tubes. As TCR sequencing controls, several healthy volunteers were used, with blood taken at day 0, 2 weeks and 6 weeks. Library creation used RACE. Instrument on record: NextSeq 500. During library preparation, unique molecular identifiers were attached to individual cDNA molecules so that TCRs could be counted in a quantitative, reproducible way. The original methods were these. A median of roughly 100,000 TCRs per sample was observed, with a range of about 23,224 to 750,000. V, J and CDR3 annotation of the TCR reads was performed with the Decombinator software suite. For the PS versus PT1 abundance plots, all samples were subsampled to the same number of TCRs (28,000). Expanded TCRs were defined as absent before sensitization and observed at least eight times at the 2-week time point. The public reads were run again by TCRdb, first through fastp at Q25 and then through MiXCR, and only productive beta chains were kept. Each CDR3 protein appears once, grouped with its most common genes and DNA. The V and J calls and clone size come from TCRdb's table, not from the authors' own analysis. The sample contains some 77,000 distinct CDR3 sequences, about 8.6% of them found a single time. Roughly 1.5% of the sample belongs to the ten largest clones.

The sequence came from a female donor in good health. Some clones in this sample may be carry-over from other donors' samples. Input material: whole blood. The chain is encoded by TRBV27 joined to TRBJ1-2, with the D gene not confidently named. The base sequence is TGTGCCAGCAGCCCGGATAGGCTCTACTATGGCTACACCTTC. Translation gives CASSPDRLYYGYTF.